The 2 T cell receptor beta chains in this list originate from one sample, sequenced in a study of response to subunit inactivated influenza vaccine. MiXCR, run by TCRdb on the RT-PCR reads, gives a single entry per CDR3 protein. The repertoire has 530,000 or so distinct CDR3 sequences, 12% of them found once; the top ten carry about 9.4%. The sample here was PBMCs from blood, taken on the day of vaccination. These TCRs come from a man aged 50-60 years who received an inactivated influenza vaccine.

This CDR3 reads CASSLGTGINYGYTF. CDR3 sequence (DNA): TGTGCCAGCAGCTTGGGGACAGGAATCAACTATGGCTACACCTTC. The chain is built from TRBV7-8 and TRBJ1-2; 8 nucleotides match TRBD1. Germline V gene lookup returns CDR1 SGHVS and CDR2 FQNEAQ. Trimming cost V 3 bases and J 2 bases; bases outside gene matches: 5. The CDR3 runs 15 residues.

This sequence joins TRBV18 and TRBJ1-1; D is perhaps TRBD1 (6 bases). CDR1 and CDR2 from the germline V gene are KGHSH and LQKENI. V was clipped by 6 bases and J by 6 bases, with 17 bases between them. CDR3 length: 14 residues. The CDR3, as DNA: TGTGCCAGCTCGCCAGGGGTTAATGTTCCTGAAGCTTTCTTT. This translates into CASSPGVNVPEAFF. The full variable domain, with the rest looked up from reference TRBV18 and TRBJ1-1, is NAGVMQNPRHLVRRRGQEARLRCSPMKGHSHVYWYRQLPEEGLKFMVYLQKENIIDESGMPKERFSAEFPKEGPSILRIQQVVRGDSAAYFCASSPGVNVPEAFFGQGTRLTVV.